The rows below give T cell receptor beta chains drawn from one sample of a study of spatial heterogeneity in lung cancer. TCRdb reanalysed the 5' RACE reads using MiXCR and keeps one entry per CDR3 protein. This table has 20,000 to 25,000 distinct CDR3 sequences, 4.8% appearing once. The sequencing here drew on lung tumor tissue, taken at surgery. These receptors originate from a male donor with early-stage non-small cell lung cancer. The CDR3 runs from the conserved cysteine through the conserved F or W. Fields, in order: J gene, clone size, D gene, V gene, CDR3 DNA, CDR3 protein. A D gene is named only where the DNA matches it firmly. Some rows have no size entry. The others give once, few or many, or a class for an expanded clone.

TRBJ2-3 | medium-sized | - | TRBV7-2 | TGTGCCAGCAGCTTAATTGTCGCCGGGGCGCTCACAGATACGCAGTATTTT | CASSLIVAGALTDTQYF
TRBJ2-7 | - | TRBD2 | TRBV7-2 | TGTGCCAGCAGCTTAGGTCCCAGCGGGGGTTACGAGCAGTACTTC | CASSLGPSGGYEQYF
TRBJ2-7 | many | - | TRBV28 | TGTGCCAGCTCATCTTCACACGAGCAGTACTTC | CASSSSHEQYF
TRBJ2-2 | many | - | TRBV10-3 | TGTGCCATCAGTGAAACCTTGGGACTTGCGAACACCGGGGAGCTGTTTTTT | CAISETLGLANTGELFF
TRBJ1-5 | many | - | TRBV2 | TGTGCCAGCAGTCGACTAGCGGGGAACCAGCCCCAGCATTTT | CASSRLAGNQPQHF
TRBJ2-7 | many | TRBD1 | TRBV6-2/TRBV6-3 | TGTGCCAGCAGTCGGACAGGGACCCCCTACGAGCAGTACTTC | CASSRTGTPYEQYF
TRBJ2-3 | many | - | TRBV7-2 | TGTGCCAGCAGCTTAGATGTGGGCCTAAAAGATACGCAGTATTTT | CASSLDVGLKDTQYF
TRBJ1-6 | many | - | TRBV7-2 | TGTGCCAGCAGCTTAGTTGGGGGCTCACCCCTCCACTTT | CASSLVGGSPLHF
TRBJ2-7 | many | - | TRBV5-1 | TGCGCCAGCAGCTCCTTCGACAAGAACGGGGAAAAGTACTTC | CASSSFDKNGEKYF
TRBJ2-3 | many | - | TRBV7-9 | TGTGCCAGCAACGTAGCGACGAATACGCAGTATTTT | CASNVATNTQYF
TRBJ2-6 | many | TRBD2 | TRBV12-3/TRBV12-4 | TGTGCCAGCAGTTCAAACCCCACTAGCGCTGGGGCCAACGTCCTGACTTTC | CASSSNPTSAGANVLTF
TRBJ2-7 | few | TRBD1 | TRBV6-1 | TGTGCCAGCCGGAGGGGACAGGGGTACGAGCAGTACTTC | CASRRGQGYEQYF
TRBJ2-1 | many | TRBD2 | TRBV5-1 | TGCGCCAGCAGCTTAAGCGGGAGATATGATGAGCAGTTCTTC | CASSLSGRYDEQFF
TRBJ2-1 | medium-sized | - | TRBV20-1 | TGCAGTGCCATGTCGAGTCGGGCAGGAAATGAGCAGTTCTTC | CSAMSSRAGNEQFF
TRBJ2-1 | many | TRBD2 | TRBV6-5 | TGTGCCAGCAGTTATGGGCGGGGGGGCCACAATGAGCAGTTCTTC | CASSYGRGGHNEQFF